This T cell receptor (beta chain) was recovered during a study of blood T cell repertoires in COVID-19. Whole-study context: Italy, Spain and the United States were the sources of the convalescent and acute COVID-19 samples. PBMCs, B-cell-depleted T cells, or T cells were the source of the cDNA or gDNA that made up the material.

Measured with immunoSEQ multiplex PCR; TCRdb has only the in-frame clones, and not every one. Altogether approximately 200,000 clones are present, 70% to 90% being singletons, with the ten largest covering roughly 4.5%. There are 12 residues in the CDR3. Per germline, CDR1 LGHDT and CDR2 YNNKEL (reference sequence). V shed 8 bases, J shed 10 bases, and the junction held 10 bases outside the gene matches. Sequencing was carried out using peripheral blood. The TCR was taken from a man aged 45 to 65 with acute or convalescent COVID-19. The genes are TRBV3-1 (or the pseudogene TRBV3-2) and TRBJ1-2; 7 bases fit TRBD1. CDR3 amino acids: CASQPDRRPYTF. CDR3 nucleotide sequence: TGTGCCAGCCAGCCGGACAGGCGCCCCTACACCTTC.